Sequencing of this T cell receptor (beta chain) was carried out in a study of cytomegalovirus exposure and HLA in healthy donors. The table came from immunoSEQ multiplex PCR; TCRdb's copy has only in-frame clones and leaves some out. The sample records roughly 200,000 clones, approximately 86% being singletons. Germline loops: CDR1 GTSNPN, CDR2 SVGIG (reference sequence). The CDR3 runs to 13 residues. Trimming at V came to 5 bases and at J to 4 bases, leaving 5 bases not matched to a gene. This sequence was found in a man between 25 and 39 years old in good health and CMV-seropositive. The specimen sequenced was PBMCs. V usage is TRBV30 and J usage is TRBJ1-1; the match to TRBD1 covers 9 bases. CDR3 DNA sequence: TGTGCCTGGGGACAGGGGATGTCCACTGAAGCTTTCTTT. The encoded protein is CAWGQGMSTEAFF.